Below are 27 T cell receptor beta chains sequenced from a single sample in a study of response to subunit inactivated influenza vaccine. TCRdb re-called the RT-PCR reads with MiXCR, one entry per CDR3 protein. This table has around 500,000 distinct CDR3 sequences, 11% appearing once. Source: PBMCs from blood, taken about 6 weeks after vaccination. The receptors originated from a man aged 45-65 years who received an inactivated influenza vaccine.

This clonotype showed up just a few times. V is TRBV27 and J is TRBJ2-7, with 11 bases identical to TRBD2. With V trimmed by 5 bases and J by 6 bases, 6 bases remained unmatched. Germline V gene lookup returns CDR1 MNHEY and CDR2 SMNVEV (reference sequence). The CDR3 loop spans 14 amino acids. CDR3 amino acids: CASSPGTSGIEQYF. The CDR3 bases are TGTGCCAGCAGTCCCGGGACTAGCGGAATCGAGCAGTACTTC.

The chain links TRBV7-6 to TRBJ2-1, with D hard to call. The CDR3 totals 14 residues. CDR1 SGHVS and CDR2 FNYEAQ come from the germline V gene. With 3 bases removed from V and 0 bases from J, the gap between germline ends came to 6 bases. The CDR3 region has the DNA TGTGCCAGCAGCTTTTTAAACTCCTACAATGAGCAGTTCTTC. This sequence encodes CASSFLNSYNEQFF. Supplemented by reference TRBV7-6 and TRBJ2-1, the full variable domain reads GAGVSQSPRYKVTKRGQDVALRCDPISGHVSLYWYRQALGQGPEFLTYFNYEAQQDKSGLPNDRFSAERPEGSISTLTIQRTEQRDSAMYRCASSFLNSYNEQFFGPGTRLTVL.

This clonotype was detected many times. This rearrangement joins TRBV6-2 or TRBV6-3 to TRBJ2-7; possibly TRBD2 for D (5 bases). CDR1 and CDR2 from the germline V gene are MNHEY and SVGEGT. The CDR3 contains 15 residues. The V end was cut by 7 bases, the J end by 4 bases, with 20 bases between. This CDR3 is CASTPDLEGIYEQYF. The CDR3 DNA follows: TGTGCCAGCACCCCGGACCTAGAGGGAATTTACGAGCAGTACTTC.

CDR3 region: CASSSPRLTGANTEAFF. The CDR3 coding sequence is TGTGCCAGCAGCTCCCCTCGTCTTACAGGGGCAAACACTGAAGCTTTCTTT. The chain recombines TRBV7-9 with TRBJ1-1; 7 nucleotides line up with TRBD1. The CDR3 sequence is 17 residues long. V dropped 4 bases and J dropped 2; count of bases not matched to a gene: 13. Germline loops: CDR1 SEHNR, CDR2 FQNEAQ (reference sequence). Combining the CDR3 with reference TRBV7-9 and TRBJ1-1 gives the whole variable domain DTGVSQNPRHKITKRGQNVTFRCDPISEHNRLYWYRQTLGQGPEFLTYFQNEAQLEKSRLLSDRFSAERPKGSFSTLEIQRTEQGDSAMYLCASSSPRLTGANTEAFFGQGTRLTVV.

CDR3 sequence reads: CAIQRGVFTDTQYF. CDR3 coding DNA: TGTGCCATTCAGCGGGGGGTCTTCACAGATACGCAGTATTTT. The rearrangement uses TRBV10-3 and TRBJ2-3; 9 nucleotides match TRBD2. Unmatched junction bases numbered 6, after V lost 9 bases and J lost 2 bases. Germline assignment: CDR1 ENHRY and CDR2 SYGVKD. The CDR3 spans 14 residues.

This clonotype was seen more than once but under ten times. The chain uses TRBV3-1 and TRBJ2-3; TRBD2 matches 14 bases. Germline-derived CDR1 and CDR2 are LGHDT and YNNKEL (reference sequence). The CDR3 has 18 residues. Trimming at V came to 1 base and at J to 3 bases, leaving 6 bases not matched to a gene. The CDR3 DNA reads TGTGCCAGCAGCCAAGGACTAGCGGGGGGGCTGAGAACAGATACGCAGTATTTT. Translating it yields CASSQGLAGGLRTDTQYF.

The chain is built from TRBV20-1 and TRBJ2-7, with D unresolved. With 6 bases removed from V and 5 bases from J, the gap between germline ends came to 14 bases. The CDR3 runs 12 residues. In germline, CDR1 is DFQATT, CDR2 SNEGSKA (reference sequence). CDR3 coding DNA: TGCAGTGCGATAACCCGGATGGACGAGCAGTACTTC. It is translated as CSAITRMDEQYF.

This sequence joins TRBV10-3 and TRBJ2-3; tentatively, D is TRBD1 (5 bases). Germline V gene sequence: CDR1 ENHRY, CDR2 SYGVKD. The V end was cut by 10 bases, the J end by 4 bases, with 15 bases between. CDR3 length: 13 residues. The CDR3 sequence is CATAGQGPDTQYF. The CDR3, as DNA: TGTGCCACCGCTGGTCAGGGCCCAGATACGCAGTATTTT.

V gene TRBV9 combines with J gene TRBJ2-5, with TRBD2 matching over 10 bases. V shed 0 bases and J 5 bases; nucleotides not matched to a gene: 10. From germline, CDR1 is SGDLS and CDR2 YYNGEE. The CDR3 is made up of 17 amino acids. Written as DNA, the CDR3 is TGTGCCAGCAGCGTAGCTCCTGGAGCTAGCGGGAGTGAGACCCAGTACTTC. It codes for CASSVAPGASGSETQYF.

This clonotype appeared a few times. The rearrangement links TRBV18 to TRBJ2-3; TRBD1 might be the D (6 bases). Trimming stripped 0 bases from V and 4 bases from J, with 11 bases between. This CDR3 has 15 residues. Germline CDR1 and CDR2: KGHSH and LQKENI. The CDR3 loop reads CASSPPQGSPDTQYF. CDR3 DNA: TGTGCCAGCTCACCACCACAGGGTTCTCCAGATACGCAGTATTTT.

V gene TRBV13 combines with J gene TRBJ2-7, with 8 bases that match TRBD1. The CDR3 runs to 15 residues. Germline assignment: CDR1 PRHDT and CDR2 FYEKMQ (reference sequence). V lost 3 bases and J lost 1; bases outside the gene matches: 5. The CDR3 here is CASSLRTGPSYEQYF. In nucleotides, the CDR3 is TGTGCCAGCAGCTTGAGGACAGGGCCATCCTACGAGCAGTACTTC.

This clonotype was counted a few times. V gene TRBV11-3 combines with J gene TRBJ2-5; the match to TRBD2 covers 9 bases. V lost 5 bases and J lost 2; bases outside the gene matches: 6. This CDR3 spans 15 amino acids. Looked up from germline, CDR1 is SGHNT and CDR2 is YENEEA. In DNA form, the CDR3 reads TGTGCCAGCAGCCCCGGCGGGGGGGATCAAGAGACCCAGTACTTC. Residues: CASSPGGGDQETQYF.

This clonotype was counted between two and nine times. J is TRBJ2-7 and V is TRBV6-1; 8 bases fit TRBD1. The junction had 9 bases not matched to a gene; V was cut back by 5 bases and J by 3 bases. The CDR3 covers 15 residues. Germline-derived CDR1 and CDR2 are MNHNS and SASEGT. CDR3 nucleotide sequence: TGTGCCAGCAGTCAAACCAGGGGGCGCGACTACGAGCAGTACTTC. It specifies CASSQTRGRDYEQYF.

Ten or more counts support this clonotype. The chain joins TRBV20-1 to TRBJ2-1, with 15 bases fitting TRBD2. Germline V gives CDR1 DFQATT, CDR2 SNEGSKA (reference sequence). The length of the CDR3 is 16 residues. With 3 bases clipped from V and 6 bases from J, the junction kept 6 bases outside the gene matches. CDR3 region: CSASWGLAGGRNEQFF. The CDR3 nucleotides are TGCAGTGCTAGTTGGGGACTAGCGGGGGGACGCAATGAGCAGTTCTTC.

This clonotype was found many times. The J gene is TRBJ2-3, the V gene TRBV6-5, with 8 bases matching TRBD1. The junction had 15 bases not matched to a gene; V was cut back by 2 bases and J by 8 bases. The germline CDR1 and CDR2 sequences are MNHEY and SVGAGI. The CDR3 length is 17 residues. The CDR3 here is CASSYTGQGFLQSTQYF. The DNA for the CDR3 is TGTGCCAGCAGTTACACCGGACAGGGTTTTCTTCAATCTACGCAGTATTTT.

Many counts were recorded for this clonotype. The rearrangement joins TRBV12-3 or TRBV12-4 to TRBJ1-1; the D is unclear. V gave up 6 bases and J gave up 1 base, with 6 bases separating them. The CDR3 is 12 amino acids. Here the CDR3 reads CASRSTNTEAFF. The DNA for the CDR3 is TGTGCCAGCAGGTCCACGAACACTGAAGCTTTCTTT.

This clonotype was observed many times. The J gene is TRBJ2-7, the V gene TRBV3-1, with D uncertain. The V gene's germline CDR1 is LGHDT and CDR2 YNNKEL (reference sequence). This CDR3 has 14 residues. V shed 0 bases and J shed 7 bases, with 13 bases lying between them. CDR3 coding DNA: TGTGCCAGCAGCCAAGAGTCACGGAAGAGGGAGCAGTACTTC. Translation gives CASSQESRKREQYF.

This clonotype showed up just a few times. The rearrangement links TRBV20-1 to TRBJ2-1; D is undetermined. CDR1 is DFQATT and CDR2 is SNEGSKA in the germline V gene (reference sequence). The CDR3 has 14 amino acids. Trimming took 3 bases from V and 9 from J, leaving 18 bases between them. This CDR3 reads CSARSPVSRSEQFF. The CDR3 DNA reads TGCAGTGCTAGGAGTCCAGTCTCTCGTAGTGAGCAGTTCTTC.

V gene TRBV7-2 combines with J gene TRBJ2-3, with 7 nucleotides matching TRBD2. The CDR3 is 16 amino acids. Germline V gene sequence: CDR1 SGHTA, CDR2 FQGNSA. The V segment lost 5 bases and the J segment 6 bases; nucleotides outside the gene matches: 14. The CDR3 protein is CASSQQTSPGGDTQYF. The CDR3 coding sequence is TGTGCCAGCAGCCAACAGACTAGCCCGGGTGGGGATACGCAGTATTTT.

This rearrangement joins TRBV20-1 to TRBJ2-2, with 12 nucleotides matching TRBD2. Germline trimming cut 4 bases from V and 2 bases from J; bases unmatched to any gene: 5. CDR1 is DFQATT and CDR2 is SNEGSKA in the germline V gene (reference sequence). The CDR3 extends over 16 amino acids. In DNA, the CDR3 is TGCAGTGCTAATCTAGCGGGAGGGCCTAACACCGGGGAGCTGTTTTTT. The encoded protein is CSANLAGGPNTGELFF.

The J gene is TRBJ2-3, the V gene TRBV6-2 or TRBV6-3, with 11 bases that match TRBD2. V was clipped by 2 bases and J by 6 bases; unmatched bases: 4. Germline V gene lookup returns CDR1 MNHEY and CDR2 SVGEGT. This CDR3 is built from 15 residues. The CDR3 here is CASSYPGLAVDTQYF. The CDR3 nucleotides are TGTGCCAGCAGTTACCCGGGACTAGCGGTGGATACGCAGTATTTT.

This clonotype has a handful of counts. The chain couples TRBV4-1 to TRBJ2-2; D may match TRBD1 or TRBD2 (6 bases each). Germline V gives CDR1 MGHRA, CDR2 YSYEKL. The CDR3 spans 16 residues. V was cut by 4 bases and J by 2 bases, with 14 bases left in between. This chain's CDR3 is CASSRGGGTNTGELFF. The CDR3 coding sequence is TGCGCCAGCAGCCGAGGAGGGGGGACCAACACCGGGGAGCTGTTTTTT.

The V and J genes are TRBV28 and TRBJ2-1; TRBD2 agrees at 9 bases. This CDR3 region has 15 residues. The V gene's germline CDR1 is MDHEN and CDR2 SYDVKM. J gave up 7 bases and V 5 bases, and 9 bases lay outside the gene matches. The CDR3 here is CASSLLAGQPNEQFF. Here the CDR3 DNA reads TGTGCCAGCAGTCTACTAGCGGGCCAACCTAATGAGCAGTTCTTC.

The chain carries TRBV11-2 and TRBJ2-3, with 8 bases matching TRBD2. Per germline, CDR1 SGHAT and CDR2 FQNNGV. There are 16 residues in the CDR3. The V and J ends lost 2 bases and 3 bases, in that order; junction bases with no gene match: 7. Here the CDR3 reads CASSLLAGKETDTQYF. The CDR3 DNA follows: TGTGCCAGCAGCTTATTAGCGGGGAAGGAGACAGATACGCAGTATTTT.

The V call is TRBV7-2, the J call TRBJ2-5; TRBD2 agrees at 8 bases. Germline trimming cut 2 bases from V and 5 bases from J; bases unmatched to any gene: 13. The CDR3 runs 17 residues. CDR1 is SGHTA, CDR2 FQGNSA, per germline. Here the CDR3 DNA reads TGTGCCAGCAGCTTAAGGCCGGGACTAGGGATAGGGGAGACCCAGTACTTC. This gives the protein CASSLRPGLGIGETQYF. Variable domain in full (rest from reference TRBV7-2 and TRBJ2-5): GAGVSQSPSNKVTEKGKDVELRCDPISGHTALYWYRQSLGQGLEFLIYFQGNSAPDKSGLPSDRFSAERTGGSVSTLTIQRTQQEDSAVYLCASSLRPGLGIGETQYFGPGTRLLVL.

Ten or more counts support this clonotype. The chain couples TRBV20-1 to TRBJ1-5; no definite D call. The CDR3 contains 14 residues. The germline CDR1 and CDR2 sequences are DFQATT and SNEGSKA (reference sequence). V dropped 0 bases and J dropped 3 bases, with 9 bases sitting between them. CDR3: CSARDGSVNQPQHF. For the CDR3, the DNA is TGCAGTGCTAGAGACGGTTCAGTCAATCAGCCCCAGCATTTT.

In DNA, the CDR3 is TGTGCCAGCAGCTTAGCCCTCGCAGCGGGAGAGGGCCAAGAGACCCAGTACTTC. This gives the protein CASSLALAAGEGQETQYF. The chain combines TRBV7-8 with TRBJ2-5, with 8 nucleotides matching TRBD2. Germline V gives CDR1 SGHVS, CDR2 FQNEAQ. The J segment lost 1 base and the V segment lost 0 bases, leaving 10 bases of the junction unmatched. This CDR3 is 18 amino acids long.